The 14 T cell receptor beta chains in this list originate from one sample, sequenced in a study. MiXCR was run by TCRdb on the 5' RACE reads, yielding one entry per CDR3 protein. The table lists 7,000 or so distinct CDR3 sequences, around half of them singletons. Sequencing was performed on naive CD4+ T cells sorted from a lymph node. Noted subset: naive CD4+ T cells, CD4+CD45RA+CD25-. Receptors originate from a female donor with breast cancer.

A word on this clonotype: A single base separates this from a much larger clone, so it may be a read error. The chain recombines TRBV7-3 with TRBJ2-3, with a tentative D call TRBD2 (5 bases). The CDR3 is 15 amino acids. Germline V gene sequence: CDR1 SGHTA, CDR2 FQGTGA. CDR3 protein: CASSITRGKADTQYF. The CDR3 coding sequence is TGTGCCAGCAGCATAACTAGAGGGAAAGCAGATACGCAGTATTTT.

This clonotype was observed once. V usage is TRBV20-1 and J usage is TRBJ1-2; D not certain. CDR1 and CDR2 (germline): DFQATT, SNEGSKA (reference sequence). CDR3 length equals 13 residues. Trimming took off 3 bases at V and 8 bases at J, with 16 bases between the two ends. CDR3 in amino acids: CSASLTGSDGYTF. The CDR3, as DNA: TGCAGTGCTAGTCTTACCGGGTCCGACGGCTACACCTTC.

V is TRBV5-1 and J is TRBJ2-7, with 10 bases lining up with TRBD2. CDR1 and CDR2 from the germline V gene are SGHRS and YFSETQ. There are 13 residues in the CDR3. J lost 3 bases, V lost 5 bases, and 2 bases had no gene match. CDR3 bases: TGCGCCAGCAGACCTAGCGGGGGCTACGAGCAGTACTTC. Its translation is CASRPSGGYEQYF.

The chain employs TRBV20-1 and TRBJ2-3; D uncertain. V lost 3 bases, J lost 1 base, and 14 bases lay in between. This CDR3 is built from 15 residues. Germline V lookup: CDR1 DFQATT, CDR2 SNEGSKA (reference sequence). This chain's CDR3 is CSASSIGVGTDTQYF. The CDR3 DNA reads TGCAGTGCTAGTTCTATTGGGGTGGGCACAGATACGCAGTATTTT.

This clonotype is a singleton in its sample. The chain links TRBV4-2 to TRBJ1-5; TRBD1 aligns across 7 bases. Losses at the gene ends were 4 bases for V and 2 bases for J; bases not matched to a gene: 8. The CDR3 spans 16 residues. Germline CDR1 and CDR2: LGHNA and YNFKEQ. CDR3 in DNA: TGTGCCAGCAGCCCATATAACCAGGGGGGCAATCAGCCCCAGCATTTT. This translates into CASSPYNQGGNQPQHF.

This chain joins TRBV20-1 and TRBJ2-3; TRBD2 aligns across 10 bases. The V gene's germline CDR1 is DFQATT and CDR2 SNEGSKA (reference sequence). This CDR3 is built from 14 residues. V trimming: 6 bases; J trimming: 4 bases; junction bases outside the gene matches: 7. This CDR3 reads CSAPTSGVSDTQYF. The CDR3 DNA reads as TGCAGTGCGCCAACTAGCGGGGTATCAGATACGCAGTATTTT.

This chain links TRBV7-9 with TRBJ1-1; D gene unclear. Trimming removed 5 bases from V and 0 bases from J, with 13 bases in between. Looked up from germline, CDR1 is SEHNR and CDR2 is FQNEAQ (reference sequence). CDR3 length equals 15 residues. Here the CDR3 reads CASSLGAYLNTEAFF. CDR3 in DNA: TGTGCCAGCAGCCTGGGAGCTTACCTGAACACTGAAGCTTTCTTT.

Details on this clonotype: Germline is not matched at one junction end, which may reflect a read error. V gene TRBV10-3 combines with J gene TRBJ2-7; D might be TRBD1 or TRBD2, each matching 5 bases. CDR3 length equals 14 residues. Germline loops: CDR1 ENHRY, CDR2 SYGVKD. Here the CDR3 DNA reads TGTGCCATCAAAGAGGGGTTTTCTCGAAACGAGCAGAACTTC. As protein: CAIKEGFSRNEQNF.

Only a few counts were recorded for this clonotype. The gene calls are TRBV20-1 and TRBJ1-2; D unclear. Germline V gives CDR1 DFQATT, CDR2 SNEGSKA (reference sequence). The CDR3 extends over 11 amino acids. V lost 1 base and J lost 10, with 10 bases in between. DNA of the CDR3: TGCAGTGCTAGAGGGGATCGGCTCTACACCTTC. As protein: CSARGDRLYTF.

Comments on this clonotype: A read error may account for a junction end that differs from germline. The CDR3 spells CSASLGTNQPQRF. The CDR3, as DNA: TGCAGTGCTAGTTTAGGGACCAATCAGCCCCAGCGTTTT. The chain carries TRBV20-1 and TRBJ1-5; possible D gene TRBD1, 5 bases. This CDR3 region has 13 residues. Germline values: CDR1 DFQATT, CDR2 SNEGSKA (reference sequence).

The chain's CDR3 is CASSLLGTASYEQYF. As DNA, the CDR3 is TGTGCCAGCAGTTTGCTCGGGACAGCCTCCTACGAGCAGTACTTC. The chain employs TRBV28 and TRBJ2-7; 7 positions agree with TRBD1. Unmatched junction bases numbered 5, after V lost 3 bases and J lost 0 bases. CDR3 size: 15 residues. Looked up from germline, CDR1 is MDHEN and CDR2 is SYDVKM.

The chain uses TRBV5-1 and TRBJ1-1; possible D gene TRBD1, 6 bases. Germline V gene lookup returns CDR1 SGHRS and CDR2 YFSETQ. The CDR3 has 14 residues. Trimming took off 4 bases at V and 6 bases at J, with 16 bases between the two ends. The DNA of the CDR3 is TGCGCCAGCAGCAAAGAACAGGGTACCGCTGAAGCTTTCTTT. It codes for CASSKEQGTAEAFF.

By frequency in the sample, this clonotype is medium-sized. The CDR3 spells CASRLVGNQPQHF. The DNA of the CDR3 is TGTGCAAGTCGCTTAGTGGGGAATCAGCCCCAGCATTTT. V and J are TRBV12-2 and TRBJ1-5. TRBV12-2 is labeled a pseudogene. The CDR3 loop spans 13 amino acids.

V usage is TRBV5-4 and J usage is TRBJ1-2, with no clear D. Trimming took off 3 bases at V and 2 bases at J, with 11 bases between the two ends. The CDR3 runs to 14 residues. Per germline, CDR1 SGHNT and CDR2 YYREEE (reference sequence). CDR3 nucleotides: TGTGCCAGCAGCTCGCCCCCGACAAACTATGGCTACACCTTC. Translating gives CASSSPPTNYGYTF.